The text below deals with one T cell receptor (beta chain). Its antigen remains unknown. TCRdb re-called the RT-PCR reads through MiXCR, storing one row per CDR3 protein. The sample records about 650,000 distinct CDR3 sequences, around 15% being singletons. The data were taken from a study of response to subunit inactivated influenza vaccine. Notes on the study in general: Authors suggested few new T cells are recruited by each seasonal influenza vaccination.

The sequences come from PBMCs from blood, collected 14 days before vaccination. The TCR originated in a man aged 45-65 years who received an inactivated influenza vaccine.

Written as DNA, the CDR3 is TGCAGGAGGCCCGGGGGTGCTGGGGTCTCAACCTCGATTGCCACTGAAGCTTTCTTT. Encoded protein: CRRPGGAGVSTSIATEAFF. The rearrangement joins TRBV29-1 to TRBJ1-1; the D gene is possibly TRBD1 (5 bases). The CDR3 has 19 amino acids. Germline CDR1 is SQVTM and CDR2 is ANQGSEA.